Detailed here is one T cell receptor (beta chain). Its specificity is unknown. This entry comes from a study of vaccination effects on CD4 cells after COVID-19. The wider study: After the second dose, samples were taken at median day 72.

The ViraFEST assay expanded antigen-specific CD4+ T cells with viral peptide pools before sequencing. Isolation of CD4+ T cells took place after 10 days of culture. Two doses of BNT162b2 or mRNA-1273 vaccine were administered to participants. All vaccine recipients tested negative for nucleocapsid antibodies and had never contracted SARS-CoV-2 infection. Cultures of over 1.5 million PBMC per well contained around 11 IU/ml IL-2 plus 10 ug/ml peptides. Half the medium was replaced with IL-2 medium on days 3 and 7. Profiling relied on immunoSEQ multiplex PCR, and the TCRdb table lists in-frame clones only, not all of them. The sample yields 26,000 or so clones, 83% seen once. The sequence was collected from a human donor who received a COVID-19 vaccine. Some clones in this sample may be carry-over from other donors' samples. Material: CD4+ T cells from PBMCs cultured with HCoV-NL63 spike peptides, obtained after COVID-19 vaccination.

The CDR3 DNA reads TGTGCCACCTATGGGACAAACTCTGGAAACACCATATATTTT. Encoded protein: CATYGTNSGNTIYF. The chain links TRBV15 to TRBJ1-3; D possibly corresponds to TRBD1 (6 bases). This CDR3 is 14 amino acids long. Germline CDR1 LNHNV, CDR2 YYDKDF (reference sequence). V was shortened by 8 bases and J by 0 bases, with 11 bases between the two germline ends.